The entry that follows covers one T cell receptor (beta chain) sequence. What it recognizes is unknown. The germline CDR1 and CDR2 sequences are SGHRS and YFSETQ. Trimming removed 0 bases from V and 2 bases from J, with 14 bases in between. CDR3 size: 16 residues. TCRdb used MiXCR to reprocess the RACE reads, holding one entry per CDR3 protein. The sample lists fewer than 130,000 distinct CDR3 sequences; approximately 10% were seen once. This sample stems from a study of human T cells and chemical hapten exposure. Study-level findings and limits: TCRs exceeding a frequency of 1 in 1000 stayed unchanged under DPC sensitization.

Specified time point: patch test 1, 2 weeks after DPC sensitization. Treatment given: therapeutic diphenylcyclopropenone sensitization with weekly scalp DPC. At every patch-test visit, blood was drawn before the patch test was applied. This clonotype was sampled from a woman aged 40 to 50 with alopecia areata. Some clones in this sample may be carry-over from other donors' samples. This chain uses TRBV5-1 with TRBJ2-5, with D possibly called TRBD1 or TRBD2 (5 bases each). The sample in question was whole blood, obtained in connection with sensitization to the hapten diphenylcyclopropenone (DPC). DNA of the CDR3: TGCGCCAGCAGCTTGGGTTCCTTATGGGGGCAAGAGACCCAGTACTTC. It translates to CASSLGSLWGQETQYF.